Following are 20 T cell receptor beta chains from one sample sequenced in a study of cytomegalovirus exposure and HLA in healthy donors. With 60 Vbeta and 13 Jbeta primers, the PCR was carried out. The protocol was immunoSEQ multiplex PCR, while the TCRdb copy is restricted to in-frame clones and leaves out a portion. The data show tens of thousands of clones, about 73% seen once. Sequencing was done on a sample of PBMCs. The source is a woman aged 25-40 years in good health and CMV-seronegative.

This clone was counted only a few times. It may be a read error: a sequence one base away is much more abundant. The chain is built from TRBV29-1 and TRBJ1-5; D is unclear. Germline loops: CDR1 SQVTM, CDR2 ANQGSEA. The V end was cut by 8 bases, the J end by 3 bases, with 14 bases between. The CDR3 contains 13 residues. CDR3 sequence reads: CSCRHSNNQPQHF. The CDR3 coding sequence is TGCAGCTGCAGACACAGTAACAATCAGCCCCAGCATTTT.

V and J are TRBV30 and TRBJ1-2; D is uncertain. The germline gives CDR1 GTSNPN, CDR2 SVGIG (reference sequence). CDR3 length equals 13 residues. V was shortened by 4 bases and J by 6 bases, with 15 bases between the two germline ends. Here the CDR3 reads CAWTSQFVNGYTF. Here the CDR3 DNA reads TGTGCCTGGACCTCCCAGTTCGTGAATGGCTACACCTTC.

The V call is TRBV10-2, the J call TRBJ2-3; a weak D match, TRBD2 (5 bases). CDR3 length equals 16 residues. V was trimmed by 8 bases and J by 2 bases, leaving 20 bases between them. Germline lookup yields CDR1 WSHSY and CDR2 SAAADI. CDR3 DNA: TGCGCCAGCCGTCCCTTTAAGTGGGGAGACACAGATACGCAGTATTTT. This sequence encodes CASRPFKWGDTDTQYF.

The chain carries TRBV4-1 and TRBJ1-5, with 8 bases identical to TRBD1. CDR3 length equals 16 residues. Germline assignment: CDR1 MGHRA and CDR2 YSYEKL. V shed 0 bases, J shed 2 bases, and the junction held 3 bases outside the gene matches. The CDR3 here is CASSQDPGQGNQPQHF. CDR3 bases: TGCGCCAGCAGCCAAGACCCGGGACAGGGCAATCAGCCCCAGCATTTT.

This sequence joins TRBV4-1 and TRBJ1-1; TRBD1 matches 7 bases. Looked up from germline, CDR1 is MGHRA and CDR2 is YSYEKL. This CDR3 spans 14 amino acids. After removal of 2 bases from V and 9 bases from J, the junction contained 9 bases not matched to a gene. The CDR3 loop is CASSQSLGGQQAFF. The CDR3, as DNA: TGCGCCAGCAGCCAATCCTTGGGGGGACAGCAAGCTTTCTTT.

The V gene is TRBV29-1, the J gene TRBJ2-3; D is unclear. CDR3 size: 14 residues. Trimming pared 5 bases from V and 7 bases from J, leaving 19 bases between. In germline, CDR1 is SQVTM, CDR2 ANQGSEA. In DNA, the CDR3 is TGCAGCGTTTCTTCTGCGGTGTCCGTATATACGCAGTATTTT. It translates to CSVSSAVSVYTQYF.

This chain connects TRBV18 to TRBJ2-5, with D uncertain. There are 13 residues in the CDR3. Trimming removed 2 bases at V and 5 bases at J, with 9 bases between. Germline V gene lookup returns CDR1 KGHSH and CDR2 LQKENI. CDR3 loop: CASSPTFEETQYF. As DNA, the CDR3 is TGTGCCAGCTCACCAACCTTCGAGGAGACCCAGTACTTC.

The chain has TRBV11-1 and TRBJ1-4, with TRBD1 matching over 9 bases. V was clipped by 4 bases and J by 4 bases; unmatched bases: 4. The CDR3 has 15 amino acids. CDR1 SGHAT and CDR2 FQDESV come from the germline V gene (reference sequence). CDR3 sequence reads: CASSSGQGINEKLFF. In DNA form, the CDR3 reads TGTGCCAGCAGCTCCGGACAGGGGATTAATGAAAAACTGTTTTTT.

This clone was observed a few times. The J gene is TRBJ1-6, the V gene TRBV5-4; D remains ambiguous. Germline V gene sequence: CDR1 SGHNT, CDR2 YYREEE (reference sequence). Trimming cost V 2 bases and J 5 bases, with 11 bases left between them. The CDR3 is 15 amino acids. The CDR3 sequence: CASSFYQANNSPLHF. The CDR3 bases are TGTGCCAGCAGCTTTTACCAGGCCAATAATTCACCCCTCCACTTT.

The rearrangement uses TRBV2 and TRBJ2-5; TRBD2 matches 11 bases. Germline values: CDR1 SNHLY, CDR2 FYNNEI. This CDR3 spans 19 amino acids. The junction had 15 bases not matched to a gene; V was cut back by 2 bases and J by 4 bases. For the CDR3, the DNA is TGTGCCAGCAGTGAAATCGTTCTAGCGGGGGGTCGGGCGGGAGAGACCCAGTACTTC. It is translated as CASSEIVLAGGRAGETQYF.

The V and J genes are TRBV27 and TRBJ1-4, with D hard to call. Germline CDR1 MNHEY, CDR2 SMNVEV (reference sequence). The CDR3 consists of 14 residues. V lost 2 bases and J lost 11, with 15 bases in between. CDR3 sequence: CASSLSLVSEKLFF. The DNA of the CDR3 is TGTGCCAGCAGTTTAAGTCTCGTTTCTGAGAAACTGTTTTTT.

The chain joins TRBV27 to TRBJ2-7, with TRBD1 matching over 9 bases. CDR1 MNHEY and CDR2 SMNVEV come from the germline V gene (reference sequence). Trimming took 5 bases from V and 2 from J; bases not matched to a gene: 1. This CDR3 region has 13 residues. The CDR3 loop is CASSRDRAYEQYF. The CDR3 nucleotides read TGTGCCAGCAGTAGGGACAGGGCCTACGAGCAGTACTTC.

The rearrangement uses TRBV12-5 and TRBJ1-1; tentative D call: TRBD1 (5 bases). CDR1 LGHNT and CDR2 FRNRAP come from the germline V gene. Trimming pared 1 base from V and 4 bases from J, leaving 10 bases between. The CDR3 runs to 14 residues. CDR3: CASGLGGEATEAFF. In nucleotides, the CDR3 is TGTGCTAGTGGTTTGGGGGGCGAGGCCACTGAAGCTTTCTTT. The whole variable domain, remainder taken from reference TRBV12-5 and TRBJ1-1, is DARVTQTPRHKVTEMGQEVTMRCQPILGHNTVFWYRQTMMQGLELLAYFRNRAPLDDSGMPKDRFSAEMPDATLATLKIQPSEPRDSAVYFCASGLGGEATEAFFGQGTRLTVV.

The genes are TRBV9 and TRBJ2-3, with D perhaps TRBD2 (6 bases). Germline V CDR1 and CDR2: SGDLS, YYNGEE. The CDR3 has 17 amino acids. Deletions cut 3 bases from V and 4 bases from J, with 21 bases between. The CDR3 bases are TGTGCCAGCAGCGCCGACCCGCGGTCGGAGGGTCCAGATACGCAGTATTTT. Encoded protein: CASSADPRSEGPDTQYF.

The rearrangement links TRBV2 to TRBJ2-5, with D possibly being TRBD2 (6 bases). Germline V gives CDR1 SNHLY, CDR2 FYNNEI. Trimming stripped 11 bases from V and 1 base from J, with 11 bases between. CDR3 length: 12 amino acids. The CDR3 nucleotides are TGTGCCGGAACGGGACTCCAAGAGACCCAGTACTTC. This sequence encodes CAGTGLQETQYF.

This clone was found a few times. The chain recombines TRBV2 with TRBJ1-3, with a weak D call TRBD1 (5 bases). Germline V gene lookup returns CDR1 SNHLY and CDR2 FYNNEI. The CDR3 has 13 residues. Trimming pared 2 bases from V and 8 bases from J, leaving 10 bases between. Here the CDR3 reads CASSEWGEYTIYF. The CDR3 bases are TGTGCCAGCAGTGAATGGGGGGAGTACACCATATATTTT.

This clone was observed a handful of times. V gene TRBV6-5 combines with J gene TRBJ1-5; possible D gene TRBD1, 6 bases. Germline lookup yields CDR1 MNHEY and CDR2 SVGAGI. CDR3 length equals 13 residues. Trimming removed 3 bases from V and 5 bases from J, with 8 bases in between. The CDR3 nucleotides read TGTGCCAGCAGTTATAAGGGGGATCAGCCCCAGCATTTT. Its protein product is CASSYKGDQPQHF.

This clone was seen a handful of times. This rearrangement joins TRBV28 to TRBJ1-5, with 7 bases that match TRBD1. The CDR3 spans 15 residues. The J segment lost 7 bases and the V segment lost 1 base, leaving 7 bases of the junction unmatched. Per the germline V gene, CDR1 is MDHEN and CDR2 is SYDVKM. The CDR3 coding sequence is TGTGCCAGCAGTTTATATACAGGGGCGCGACAGCCCCAGCATTTT. It codes for CASSLYTGARQPQHF.

About this clone itself: A junction boundary mismatches the germline segment, possibly from a read error. The same CDR3 is also encoded by other DNA sequences in this sample. This chain links TRBV7-8 with TRBJ1-2; the D gene is possibly TRBD1 (5 bases). Germline CDR1 SGHVS, CDR2 FQNEAQ. This CDR3 has 13 amino acids. The CDR3 protein is CASCFGAGNGYTF. Written as DNA, the CDR3 is TGTGCCAGCTGCTTTGGTGCAGGGAATGGCTACACCTTC.

This chain joins TRBV18 and TRBJ1-5, with D unclear. The CDR3 is made up of 12 amino acids. CDR1 and CDR2 (germline): KGHSH, LQKENI. With 0 bases removed from V and 9 bases from J, the gap between germline ends came to 6 bases. CDR3 sequence (DNA): TGTGCCAGCTCACCACCGCTCGGGCCCCAGCATTTT. This encodes CASSPPLGPQHF.